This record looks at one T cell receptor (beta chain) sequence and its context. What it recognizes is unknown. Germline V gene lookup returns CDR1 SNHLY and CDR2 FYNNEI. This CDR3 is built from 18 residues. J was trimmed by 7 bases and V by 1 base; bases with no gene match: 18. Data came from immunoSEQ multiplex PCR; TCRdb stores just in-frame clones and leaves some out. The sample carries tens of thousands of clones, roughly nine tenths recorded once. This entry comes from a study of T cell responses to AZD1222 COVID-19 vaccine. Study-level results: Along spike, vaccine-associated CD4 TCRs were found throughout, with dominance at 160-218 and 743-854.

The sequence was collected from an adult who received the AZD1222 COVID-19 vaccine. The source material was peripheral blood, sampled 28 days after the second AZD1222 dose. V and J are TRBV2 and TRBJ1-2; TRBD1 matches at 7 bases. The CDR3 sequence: CASSEGTIGRGQRSGYTF. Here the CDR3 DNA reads TGTGCCAGCAGTGAAGGCACCATTGGGAGGGGGCAACGATCTGGCTACACCTTC.